These 32 T cell receptor beta chains originate from one sample sequenced in a study of PD-1 blockade in classical Hodgkin lymphoma. Profiled with immunoSEQ multiplex PCR; TCRdb holds only in-frame clones, not every one. Of around 41,000 clones detected, around three quarters appear once; the ten largest clones hold about 2.8%. Exposure to brentuximab vedotin varied, and each patient had relapsed following autologous stem cell transplantation. The sequencing used peripheral blood mononuclear cells (PBMCs), collected before the second cycle of nivolumab. Receptors were obtained from a human donor with classical Hodgkin lymphoma.

This clone was seen only a few times. The chain uses TRBV19 and TRBJ1-3; D uncertain. This CDR3 is 14 amino acids long. Germline-derived CDR1 and CDR2 are LNHDA and SQIVND (reference sequence). Trimming took off 5 bases at V and 0 bases at J, with 8 bases between the two ends. In DNA, the CDR3 is TGTGCCAGTAGTTCCCGAGGCTCTGGAAACACCATATATTTT. Protein sequence: CASSSRGSGNTIYF.

This clone was recorded a few times. The chain carries TRBV27 and TRBJ2-7; D may correspond to TRBD1 or TRBD2 (5 bases each). The germline CDR1 and CDR2 sequences are MNHEY and SMNVEV (reference sequence). There are 14 residues in the CDR3. The V gene lost 8 bases and the J gene lost 2 bases, with 16 bases spanning the gap. The CDR3, as DNA: TGTGCCAGCGCCTCCTGGGGGAAAACCTACGAGCAGTACTTC. Protein sequence: CASASWGKTYEQYF.

This sequence joins TRBV9 and TRBJ2-1; 7 bases are shared with TRBD1. The CDR3 contains 16 residues. The J segment lost 7 bases and the V segment lost 0 bases, leaving 10 bases of the junction unmatched. CDR1 and CDR2 from the germline V gene are SGDLS and YYNGEE. Written as DNA, the CDR3 is TGTGCCAGCAGCGTAGATGACAGGGCCCACATAAATGAGCAGTTCTTC. Translation: CASSVDDRAHINEQFF. Looking up the rest from reference TRBV9 and TRBJ2-1 gives the full variable domain: DSGVTQTPKHLITATGQRVTLRCSPRSGDLSVYWYQQSLDQGLQFLIQYYNGEERAKGNILERFSAQQFPDLHSELNLSSLELGDSALYFCASSVDDRAHINEQFFGPGTRLTVL.

The chain employs TRBV19 and TRBJ1-5; possibly TRBD1 for D (6 bases). Germline loops: CDR1 LNHDA, CDR2 SQIVND (reference sequence). The CDR3 has 14 residues. V dropped 3 bases and J dropped 3 bases, with 9 bases sitting between them. CDR3 region: CASSMGGVNQPQHF. CDR3 in DNA: TGTGCCAGTAGTATGGGGGGCGTCAATCAGCCCCAGCATTTT.

The V and J genes are TRBV5-1 and TRBJ1-4; TRBD1 agrees at 8 bases. The CDR3 loop spans 15 amino acids. In germline, CDR1 is SGHRS, CDR2 YFSETQ. V was clipped by 3 bases and J by 7 bases; unmatched bases: 8. DNA of the CDR3: TGCGCCAGCAGCTCCCCGACAGGGGTTGGTGAAAAACTGTTTTTT. Its translation: CASSSPTGVGEKLFF.

The rearrangement uses TRBV6-6 and TRBJ2-6; D is uncertain. The CDR3 runs to 16 residues. Germline V gene lookup returns CDR1 MNHNY and CDR2 SVGAGI (reference sequence). The V end was cut by 2 bases, the J end by 6 bases, with 14 bases between. CDR3 bases: TGTGCCAGCAGTTACGGCAGTTTGGGTGAGGCCAACGTCCTGACTTTC. Protein: CASSYGSLGEANVLTF.

The V and J genes are TRBV30 and TRBJ2-1; 8 bases align to TRBD2. The V and J ends lost 1 base and 5 bases, in that order; junction bases with no gene match: 19. The germline CDR1 and CDR2 sequences are GTSNPN and SVGIG (reference sequence). This CDR3 has 19 amino acids. CDR3 sequence (DNA): TGTGCCTGGAGTGGGAGCGGGAGCCCGCCTTATCGCTTCCACAATGAGCAGTTCTTC. Translating it yields CAWSGSGSPPYRFHNEQFF.

The J gene is TRBJ1-2, the V gene TRBV5-1, with TRBD1 as a possible D gene (6 bases). Per germline, CDR1 SGHRS and CDR2 YFSETQ. This CDR3 is built from 15 residues. The V end was cut by 0 bases, the J end by 5 bases, with 14 bases between. The CDR3 nucleotides are TGCGCCAGCAGCTTGGAGGGGGGAGCGCTATATGGCTACACCTTC. It encodes CASSLEGGALYGYTF.

The V call is TRBV7-6, the J call TRBJ1-5, with TRBD1 identical over 12 bases. This CDR3 region has 14 residues. The germline V gene has CDR1 SGHVS and CDR2 FNYEAQ. The V gene end was trimmed by 5 bases and the J gene end by 8 bases; junction bases not matched to a gene: 4. DNA for the CDR3: TGTGCCAGCAGCATGGGACAGGGGGCTGAGCCCCAGCATTTT. It encodes CASSMGQGAEPQHF.

The genes are TRBV6-5 and TRBJ1-3; the D gene is possibly TRBD1 (6 bases). V was trimmed by 8 bases and J by 2 bases, leaving 13 bases between them. The CDR3 runs to 14 residues. In germline, CDR1 is MNHEY, CDR2 SVGAGI. The CDR3 DNA sequence: TGTGCCAGCGAAGGGGGAGGTCCTGGAAACACCATATATTTT. Translation: CASEGGGPGNTIYF.

The J gene is TRBJ2-7, the V gene TRBV28; possibly TRBD2 for D (6 bases). This CDR3 has 14 residues. The V end was cut by 4 bases, the J end by 0 bases, with 10 bases between. The germline CDR1 and CDR2 sequences are MDHEN and SYDVKM. This CDR3 reads CASSSGGASYEQYF. DNA of the CDR3: TGTGCCAGCAGTTCCGGGGGAGCCTCCTACGAGCAGTACTTC.

The V call is TRBV7-9, the J call TRBJ1-1, with D possibly TRBD1 on 6 matching bases. The CDR3 is 14 amino acids. CDR1 SEHNR and CDR2 FQNEAQ come from the germline V gene (reference sequence). With 2 bases removed from V and 1 base from J, the gap between germline ends came to 8 bases. The CDR3 sequence is CASSLQGPNTEAFF. In nucleotides, the CDR3 is TGTGCCAGCAGCTTACAGGGGCCGAACACTGAAGCTTTCTTT.

The CDR3 DNA reads TGTGCCAGCAGCTTAACCCCGGGTAGCGGCGTGGGTTCCTACGAGCAGTACTTC. It encodes CASSLTPGSGVGSYEQYF. The chain has TRBV7-3 and TRBJ2-7; D may be TRBD2 (6 bases). The CDR3 has 18 amino acids. Germline assignment: CDR1 SGHTA and CDR2 FQGTGA. V lost 0 bases and J lost 1, with 19 bases in between.

The J gene is TRBJ1-2, the V gene TRBV9; the D gene is possibly TRBD1 (6 bases). The CDR3 contains 17 residues. From germline, CDR1 is SGDLS and CDR2 YYNGEE. Trimming cost V 3 bases and J 3 bases, with 21 bases left between them. This CDR3 reads CASSASLEFGGHYGYTF. CDR3 DNA sequence: TGTGCCAGCAGCGCGAGCTTAGAGTTTGGGGGCCACTATGGCTACACCTTC.

The chain links TRBV5-1 to TRBJ2-3; 7 nucleotides agree with TRBD1. The CDR3 totals 12 residues. Germline V gives CDR1 SGHRS, CDR2 YFSETQ. J was trimmed by 5 bases and V by 4 bases; bases with no gene match: 1. The CDR3: CASSRTGDTQYF. In nucleotides, the CDR3 is TGCGCCAGCAGCCGGACAGGAGATACGCAGTATTTT.

V gene TRBV5-6 combines with J gene TRBJ1-2, with D hard to call. Trimming stripped 2 bases from V and 6 bases from J, with 17 bases between. Looked up from germline, CDR1 is SGHDT and CDR2 is YYEEEE. This CDR3 region has 15 residues. The DNA for the CDR3 is TGTGCCAGCAGCTTTAGACCCACCGGGATAAATGGCTACACCTTC. It specifies CASSFRPTGINGYTF.

The chain links TRBV7-8 to TRBJ1-2; D unclear. The germline V gene has CDR1 SGHVS and CDR2 FQNEAQ. V was trimmed by 5 bases and J by 4 bases, leaving 20 bases between them. This CDR3 contains 16 residues. This CDR3 is CASSPTRQMGLYGYTF. The CDR3 nucleotides read TGTGCCAGCAGCCCCACCAGGCAAATGGGCCTCTATGGCTACACCTTC.

The rearrangement links TRBV2 to TRBJ1-1; D gene unclear. Germline V gives CDR1 SNHLY, CDR2 FYNNEI. The length of the CDR3 is 11 residues. V gave up 3 bases and J gave up 4 bases, with 3 bases separating them. The CDR3 is CASSEATEAFF. The CDR3 DNA follows: TGTGCCAGCAGTGAGGCCACTGAAGCTTTCTTT. Full variable domain (rest looked up from reference TRBV2 and TRBJ1-1): EPEVTQTPSHQVTQMGQEVILRCVPISNHLYFYWYRQILGQKVEFLVSFYNNEISEKSEIFDDQFSVERPDGSNFTLKIRSTKLEDSAMYFCASSEATEAFFGQGTRLTVV.

This sequence joins TRBV6-5 and TRBJ2-1; D gene unclear. The CDR3 is 15 residues long. Germline CDR1 reads MNHEY; CDR2 reads SVGAGI. V lost 5 bases to trimming and J lost 4 bases, with 15 bases between them. DNA for the CDR3: TGTGCCAGCAGTACCCGTACCCCAGCATACAATGAGCAGTTCTTC. This sequence encodes CASSTRTPAYNEQFF.

The V gene is TRBV5-1, the J gene TRBJ2-2; tentative D call: TRBD1 (6 bases). V was pared by 2 bases and J by 1 base, with 9 bases between. Germline V CDR1 and CDR2: SGHRS, YFSETQ. The CDR3 is 15 residues long. CDR3 DNA sequence: TGCGCCAGCAGCTTACTACAGGGGAACACCGGGGAGCTGTTTTTT. This sequence encodes CASSLLQGNTGELFF.

The rearrangement links TRBV7-2 to TRBJ2-3; TRBD1 agrees at 7 bases. CDR1 and CDR2 from the germline V gene are SGHTA and FQGNSA. V shed 5 bases and J 5 bases; nucleotides not matched to a gene: 10. The CDR3 consists of 15 residues. DNA of the CDR3: TGTGCCAGCAGCCCCCAGGACAGGCTGGGAGATACGCAGTATTTT. Translated, it gives CASSPQDRLGDTQYF.

This sequence joins TRBV9 and TRBJ1-6; D not resolved. V was shortened by 3 bases and J by 5 bases, with 9 bases between the two germline ends. CDR1 and CDR2 (germline): SGDLS, YYNGEE. The CDR3 loop spans 14 amino acids. The CDR3 loop reads CASSARRDNSPLHF. CDR3 bases: TGTGCCAGCAGCGCACGAAGAGATAATTCACCCCTCCACTTT.

This clone was picked up a small number of times. This chain links TRBV4-2 with TRBJ2-3, with no clear D. V dropped 0 bases and J dropped 1 base, with 14 bases sitting between them. There are 17 residues in the CDR3. Per the germline V gene, CDR1 is LGHNA and CDR2 is YNFKEQ. This CDR3 reads CASSQDTSARRTDTQYF. CDR3 in DNA: TGTGCCAGCAGCCAAGATACCAGCGCTCGCCGCACAGATACGCAGTATTTT.

V and J are TRBV5-1 and TRBJ1-1; the D is unclear. There are 12 residues in the CDR3. Trimming cost V 4 bases and J 4 bases, with 8 bases left between them. Germline CDR1 and CDR2: SGHRS and YFSETQ. CDR3 nucleotide sequence: TGCGCCAGCAGCCAGGAAAGCACTGAAGCTTTCTTT. It codes for CASSQESTEAFF.

This clone is labeled as medium-sized. The chain links TRBV9 to TRBJ2-1; the D is unclear. V lost 0 bases and J lost 4, with 11 bases in between. The CDR3 contains 15 residues. Per the germline V gene, CDR1 is SGDLS and CDR2 is YYNGEE. The CDR3 DNA sequence: TGTGCCAGCAGCGTAGCTGGAGCGCCGTACAATGAGCAGTTCTTC. This gives the protein CASSVAGAPYNEQFF.

The rearrangement joins TRBV28 to TRBJ1-1, with TRBD1 identical over 7 bases. Losses at the gene ends were 2 bases for V and 2 bases for J; bases not matched to a gene: 5. Germline V gene lookup returns CDR1 MDHEN and CDR2 SYDVKM. This CDR3 has 15 residues. CDR3 bases: TGTGCCAGCAGTTTACACGGGACAGAAAACACTGAAGCTTTCTTT. This translates into CASSLHGTENTEAFF.

As DNA, the CDR3 is TGTGCCAGCAGCTTTTGGACAGGGATCTCCTACGAGCAGTACTTC. Protein sequence: CASSFWTGISYEQYF. This chain connects TRBV27 to TRBJ2-7, with 8 bases fitting TRBD1. This CDR3 is 15 amino acids long. Per germline, CDR1 MNHEY and CDR2 SMNVEV (reference sequence). V gave up 6 bases and J gave up 0 bases; unmatched junction bases: 7.

The chain combines TRBV5-1 with TRBJ1-4, with D hard to call. V was pared by 3 bases and J by 5 bases, with 11 bases between. CDR3 length: 14 amino acids. Germline V lookup: CDR1 SGHRS, CDR2 YFSETQ. In DNA form, the CDR3 reads TGCGCCAGCAGCTCCCTGACCCAAAATGAAAAACTGTTTTTT. Translating it yields CASSSLTQNEKLFF.

The chain is built from TRBV28 and TRBJ2-7; D assignment may be TRBD1 or TRBD2 (5 bases each). Trimming removed 2 bases at V and 1 base at J, with 6 bases between. Germline V CDR1 and CDR2: MDHEN, SYDVKM. The CDR3 contains 13 residues. In DNA, the CDR3 is TGTGCCAGCAGTTTAGGGGGTTCCTACGAGCAGTACTTC. Amino acid sequence: CASSLGGSYEQYF. Using reference TRBV28 and TRBJ2-7 for the parts outside the CDR3, the full variable domain is DVKVTQSSRYLVKRTGEKVFLECVQDMDHENMFWYRQDPGLGLRLIYFSYDVKMKEKGDIPEGYSVSREKKERFSLILESASTNQTSMYLCASSLGGSYEQYFGPGTRLTVT.

The V call is TRBV9, the J call TRBJ1-6; D ambiguous. V dropped 2 bases and J dropped 0 bases, with 6 bases sitting between them. The CDR3 length is 15 residues. Germline CDR1 reads SGDLS; CDR2 reads YYNGEE. As DNA, the CDR3 is TGTGCCAGCAGCGTCGCAAGCTCCTATAATTCACCCCTCCACTTT. Encoded protein: CASSVASSYNSPLHF.

The rearrangement uses TRBV7-8 and TRBJ2-7; 12 positions match TRBD1. The CDR3 runs to 14 residues. The V gene end was trimmed by 5 bases and the J gene end by 5 bases; junction bases not matched to a gene: 4. CDR1 is SGHVS, CDR2 FQNEAQ, per germline. The CDR3: CASSGTGGFDEQYF. For the CDR3, the DNA is TGTGCCAGCAGCGGGACAGGGGGCTTCGACGAGCAGTACTTC.

The gene calls are TRBV11-3 and TRBJ2-7; the D is unclear. V shed 0 bases and J shed 6 bases, with 6 bases lying between them. This CDR3 spans 12 amino acids. Germline CDR1 and CDR2: SGHNT and YENEEA. The CDR3: CASSLDGSEQYF. CDR3 DNA: TGTGCCAGCAGCTTAGATGGAAGCGAGCAGTACTTC.